The clone carrying this T cell receptor (beta chain) was observed at least ten times. As yet, its antigen is unknown. CDR3 length equals 15 residues. Germline assignment: CDR1 SGHRS and CDR2 YFSETQ. V was clipped by 2 bases and J by 0 bases, with 9 bases between them. After template switching added a universal primer site, the resulting cDNA carried unique molecular identifiers. TCRdb reprocessed the 5' RACE reads via MiXCR and lists one record per CDR3 protein. The sample lists under 400,000 distinct CDR3 sequences, 9% to 10% occurring once. This sample stems from a study of identical twins. Study conclusions and caveats: High-abundance cord blood beta clonotypes had fewer insertions; memory repertoires showed none. Out-of-frame alpha sequences common to twins were enriched for low generation probability.

Sequenced input: naive T cells sorted from blood. The chain joins TRBV5-1 to TRBJ1-3; maybe TRBD1 (5 bases). This clonotype was obtained from a woman between 45 and 60 years old in good health. In DNA form, the CDR3 reads TGCGCCAGCAGCTTTGAGGGGAGCTCTGGAAACACCATATATTTT. Protein product: CASSFEGSSGNTIYF.